Following are 13 T cell receptor beta chains from one sample sequenced in a study of T cell responses to AZD1222 COVID-19 vaccine. Using immunoSEQ multiplex PCR, the repertoire was profiled, and TCRdb retains in-frame clones only, with some absent. The sample lists roughly 130,000 clones, approximately 88% occurring once. Sequenced here: peripheral blood, sampled on day 0 of MenACWY control vaccination. The receptors originated from an adult in good health.

The chain carries TRBV7-9 and TRBJ1-3; TRBD1 matches 7 bases. The CDR3 extends over 16 amino acids. Germline CDR1 is SEHNR and CDR2 is FQNEAQ (reference sequence). The ends lost 5 bases at V and 3 bases at J; junction bases unmatched: 10. The CDR3 sequence: CASSMPGQSGGNTIYF. In DNA, the CDR3 is TGTGCCAGCAGCATGCCGGGACAGTCCGGTGGAAACACCATATATTTT.

CDR3 loop: CASTGQGFNQPQHF. The CDR3 DNA reads TGTGCCAGTACTGGACAGGGGTTCAATCAGCCCCAGCATTTT. This chain links TRBV19 with TRBJ1-5, with 9 bases matching TRBD1. The CDR3 consists of 14 residues. Trimming removed 7 bases from V and 3 bases from J; junction bases left unmatched: 4. Per germline, CDR1 LNHDA and CDR2 SQIVND (reference sequence).

The chain couples TRBV28 to TRBJ2-7; 7 bases are shared with TRBD1. V dropped 8 bases and J dropped 2; count of bases not matched to a gene: 9. The V gene's germline CDR1 is MDHEN and CDR2 SYDVKM. CDR3 size: 14 residues. CDR3 amino acids: CASVNAGGTYEQYF. CDR3 DNA sequence: TGTGCCAGCGTGAATGCAGGGGGTACCTACGAGCAGTACTTC.

J is TRBJ2-1 and V is TRBV19; TRBD2 might be the D (5 bases). The CDR3 spans 14 residues. Trimming stripped 0 bases from V and 10 bases from J, with 13 bases between. Per germline, CDR1 LNHDA and CDR2 SQIVND (reference sequence). The DNA of the CDR3 is TGTGCCAGTAGTATAGATCTGACTATCAGGGAGCAGTTCTTC. This gives the protein CASSIDLTIREQFF.

V gene TRBV2 combines with J gene TRBJ2-4; D is possibly TRBD1 (6 bases). Trimming pared 8 bases from V and 1 base from J, leaving 15 bases between. Germline V lookup: CDR1 SNHLY, CDR2 FYNNEI. The CDR3 has 15 amino acids. Here the CDR3 DNA reads TGTGCCAGCGCCGGGACAAGGGGCGCCAAAAACATTCAGTACTTC. This gives the protein CASAGTRGAKNIQYF. The entire variable domain, with the rest obtained from reference TRBV2 and TRBJ2-4, is as follows: EPEVTQTPSHQVTQMGQEVILRCVPISNHLYFYWYRQILGQKVEFLVSFYNNEISEKSEIFDDQFSVERPDGSNFTLKIRSTKLEDSAMYFCASAGTRGAKNIQYFGAGTRLSVL.

Details on this clone: Different DNA sequences within this sample yield the same CDR3. The chain has TRBV9 and TRBJ2-2, with 14 bases aligning to TRBD2. This CDR3 is 14 amino acids long. CDR1 and CDR2 from the germline V gene are SGDLS and YYNGEE. V was pared by 3 bases and J by 8 bases, with 0 bases of the junction left unmatched. In DNA, the CDR3 is TGTGCCAGCAGCGGGACTAGCGGGAGGGGGGAGCTGTTTTTT. Encoded protein: CASSGTSGRGELFF.

This clone has a handful of counts. The genes are TRBV6-1 and TRBJ1-3; 7 bases match TRBD1. The CDR3 is 16 residues long. J lost 0 bases, V lost 2 bases, and 4 bases had no gene match. Germline assignment: CDR1 MNHNS and CDR2 SASEGT. The CDR3 DNA reads as TGTGCCAGCAGTGAACCGACAGGGATCTCTGGAAACACCATATATTTT. It encodes CASSEPTGISGNTIYF.

CDR3 loop: CASSHGFTSVNTEAFF. In DNA form, the CDR3 reads TGTGCCAGCAGCCACGGATTTACCTCGGTGAACACTGAAGCTTTCTTT. The chain links TRBV3-1 (or the pseudogene TRBV3-2) to TRBJ1-1; D remains unclear. This CDR3 is 16 amino acids long. V lost 3 bases, J lost 0 bases, and 14 bases lay in between. Germline values: CDR1 LGHDT, CDR2 YNNKEL (reference sequence).

This sequence joins TRBV21-1 and TRBJ2-7; whether TRBD1, the table's D call, matches the DNA was not checked. TRBV21-1 is marked as a pseudogene. The CDR3 has 15 residues. The chain's CDR3 is CASSKETGFTYEQYF. The CDR3 region has the DNA TGTGCCAGCAGCAAAGAAACAGGCTTCACCTACGAGCAGTACTTC.

In the case of this clone: The sample holds other DNA sequences that translate to the same CDR3. The rearrangement joins TRBV6-4 to TRBJ2-3; D gene ambiguous. With 3 bases removed from V and 4 bases from J, the gap between germline ends came to 11 bases. CDR1 is MRHNA, CDR2 SNTAGT, per germline. The CDR3 spans 14 residues. CDR3 protein: CASSDGVDPDTQYF. CDR3 in DNA: TGTGCCAGCAGTGATGGCGTAGATCCAGATACGCAGTATTTT.

This clone was seen a few times. This chain links TRBV19 with TRBJ1-1, with D perhaps matching TRBD1 (6 bases). CDR3 length equals 15 residues. The germline V gene has CDR1 LNHDA and CDR2 SQIVND (reference sequence). The V gene lost 6 bases and the J gene lost 0 bases, with 14 bases spanning the gap. The DNA of the CDR3 is TGTGCCAGTAGGCCCCGACAGGAGATGAACACTGAAGCTTTCTTT. It encodes CASRPRQEMNTEAFF.

The V gene is TRBV6-5, the J gene TRBJ2-2, with 8 nucleotides matching TRBD1. Germline loops: CDR1 MNHEY, CDR2 SVGAGI. With 5 bases clipped from V and 2 bases from J, the junction kept 4 bases outside the gene matches. This CDR3 spans 15 amino acids. DNA for the CDR3: TGTGCCAGCAGTAGAGACAGGGGTAACACCGGGGAGCTGTTTTTT. Its protein product is CASSRDRGNTGELFF.

The chain uses TRBV9 and TRBJ1-6; unclear D gene. The CDR3 covers 15 residues. Deletions cut 4 bases from V and 8 bases from J, with 16 bases between. Per germline, CDR1 SGDLS and CDR2 YYNGEE. Written as DNA, the CDR3 is TGTGCCAGCAGCCCACGAAGGGTGGAAGATTCACCCCTCCACTTT. Translating gives CASSPRRVEDSPLHF.